This T cell receptor beta chain emerged from a study of blood T cell repertoires in COVID-19. Study at large: Material from acute and convalescent COVID-19 was sourced from the United States, Italy and Spain. From T cells, B-cell-depleted T cells, or PBMCs came the material, which was cDNA or gDNA.

In the study's own analysis: Nucleated cell counts were estimated from reference gene primer amplification. Profiled with immunoSEQ multiplex PCR; TCRdb holds only in-frame clones, not every one. V, J and clone size derive from that table, while D and trimming were established from the DNA sequence. Among fewer than 70,000 clones listed, 78% were seen once. CDR3 length equals 17 residues. Germline V gives CDR1 SGHRS, CDR2 YFSETQ. V gave up 4 bases and J gave up 6 bases, with 20 bases separating them. The sequencing input was peripheral blood. The receptor comes from a human donor in a cohort sampled during active COVID-19. This chain uses TRBV5-1 with TRBJ1-6; D might be TRBD1 (5 bases). The CDR3 sequence: CASSPSPPQGTNSPLHF. The CDR3 region has the DNA TGCGCCAGCAGCCCAAGCCCTCCTCAGGGTACTAATTCACCCCTCCACTTT.